A single sample is the source of the 23 T cell receptor beta chains below, sequenced in a study of shared clonotypes between healthy human individuals. Some clones are missing from TCRdb's copy, which holds only in-frame ones; the method was immunoSEQ multiplex PCR. This sample carries 2 million to 2.5 million clones, roughly 93% of them seen once, and the ten largest clones take approximately 0.36%. Sequenced material: naive CD4+ T cells from PBMCs. Subset denoted: CD45RA+ positively selected. Every receptor here comes from a man between 18 and 29 years old in good health. Some clones in this sample may be carry-over from other donors' samples.

The chain's CDR3 is CASSMRPEGYTF. The CDR3 DNA sequence: TGTGCCAGTAGTATGCGACCTGAAGGCTACACCTTC. The V and J genes are TRBV19 and TRBJ1-2; D remains unclear. Trimming stripped 3 bases from V and 8 bases from J, with 10 bases between. Germline V lookup: CDR1 LNHDA, CDR2 SQIVND (reference sequence). This CDR3 has 12 amino acids.

The chain couples TRBV4-3 to TRBJ2-1, with D unclear. Per the germline V gene, CDR1 is LGHNA and CDR2 is YSLEER. The V end was cut by 1 base, the J end by 5 bases, with 9 bases between. This CDR3 region has 14 residues. CDR3 nucleotides: TGCGCCAGCAGCCAAGTCGTTAGTAACAATGAGCAGTTCTTC. Translating it yields CASSQVVSNNEQFF.

The chain uses TRBV19 and TRBJ1-2; D not certain. The CDR3 contains 14 residues. Germline V gene data show CDR1 as LNHDA and CDR2 as SQIVND (reference sequence). V was trimmed by 4 bases and J by 8 bases, leaving 17 bases between them. Written as DNA, the CDR3 is TGTGCCAGTAGTACCAGGCCAAGCAGTGGGGGCTACACCTTC. It is translated as CASSTRPSSGGYTF.

The J gene is TRBJ2-5, the V gene TRBV7-9; D unclear. The V gene's germline CDR1 is SEHNR and CDR2 FQNEAQ (reference sequence). Trimming removed 5 bases from V and 5 bases from J, with 6 bases in between. The CDR3 loop spans 11 amino acids. DNA of the CDR3: TGTGCCAGCAGCGCCCGGGAGACCCAGTACTTC. Translation: CASSARETQYF.

The chain couples TRBV18 to TRBJ1-1, with D possibly TRBD1 on 6 matching bases. This CDR3 comprises 15 residues. Germline V gives CDR1 KGHSH, CDR2 LQKENI. V lost 6 bases and J 3 bases, leaving 17 bases between the germline ends. The CDR3 sequence: CASSPNTGWDTEAFF. CDR3 coding DNA: TGTGCCAGCTCCCCCAATACAGGGTGGGACACTGAAGCTTTCTTT.

The chain is built from TRBV11-2 and TRBJ2-1; possibly TRBD1 for D (5 bases). V shed 2 bases and J shed 4 bases, with 12 bases lying between them. Germline V gene data show CDR1 as SGHAT and CDR2 as FQNNGV. CDR3 length equals 15 residues. CDR3 sequence (DNA): TGTGCCAGCAGCTTAACAGGCGGAACATACAATGAGCAGTTCTTC. It specifies CASSLTGGTYNEQFF.

This clone appeared once. The V call is TRBV28, the J call TRBJ2-7, with D possibly called TRBD1 or TRBD2 (5 bases each). This CDR3 region has 13 residues. Between the trimmed V and J ends, which lost 8 bases and 1 base, there was a span of 12 bases. The germline gives CDR1 MDHEN, CDR2 SYDVKM. CDR3 DNA sequence: TGTGCCAGCGGTCAAGGGACGTCCTACGAGCAGTACTTC. Protein sequence: CASGQGTSYEQYF.

This chain connects TRBV9 to TRBJ2-7; tentative D call: TRBD1 (6 bases). The CDR3 runs to 13 residues. Germline V gives CDR1 SGDLS, CDR2 YYNGEE. The V and J ends lost 0 bases and 6 bases respectively, with 10 bases between them. CDR3 region: CASSVEGVGEQYF. DNA of the CDR3: TGTGCCAGCAGCGTAGAGGGGGTAGGCGAGCAGTACTTC.

V and J are TRBV19 and TRBJ1-1; D may be TRBD1 (5 bases). Per germline, CDR1 LNHDA and CDR2 SQIVND (reference sequence). The CDR3 is 14 amino acids. The V end lost 1 base, the J end lost 6 bases, and 12 bases lay between the germline ends. The CDR3 nucleotides read TGTGCCAGTAGTATAGTTGGGGGTTTGGCTGAAGCTTTCTTT. Residues: CASSIVGGLAEAFF.

The rearrangement uses TRBV11-2 and TRBJ2-1; D is unresolved. V was shortened by 0 bases and J by 5 bases, with 2 bases between the two germline ends. The CDR3 loop spans 12 amino acids. The germline V gene encodes CDR1 SGHAT and CDR2 FQNNGV. The CDR3 nucleotides are TGTGCCAGCAGCTTAGACAACAATGAGCAGTTCTTC. Protein sequence: CASSLDNNEQFF.

This chain joins TRBV7-2 and TRBJ1-5; TRBD1 is a possible D gene (5 bases). Germline assignment: CDR1 SGHTA and CDR2 FQGNSA. The CDR3 runs 13 residues. Trimming removed 0 bases at V and 11 bases at J, with 11 bases between. CDR3 protein: CASSLAPGGAQHF. The DNA of the CDR3 is TGTGCCAGCAGCTTAGCGCCTGGAGGGGCCCAGCATTTT.

This chain joins TRBV5-6 and TRBJ2-3, with no clear D. Germline-derived CDR1 and CDR2 are SGHDT and YYEEEE. The CDR3 is 13 amino acids. Trimming took 1 base from V and 4 from J, leaving 7 bases between them. The chain's CDR3 is CASSLTMADTQYF. The CDR3 nucleotides are TGTGCCAGCAGCTTGACTATGGCAGATACGCAGTATTTT.

This clone was seen only once. At one of its ends the junction is not consistent with the germline gene, which may arise from a read error. This sample includes further DNA sequences coding for the same CDR3. The gene calls are TRBV18 and TRBJ1-3; no clear D. Looked up from germline, CDR1 is KGHSH and CDR2 is LQKENI. The CDR3 runs 15 residues. DNA of the CDR3: TGTGCCAGCTCCCCACTTGTTGGAAGTGGAAACACCATATATTTT. Translation: CASSPLVGSGNTIYF. Complete variable domain (other parts from reference TRBV18 and TRBJ1-3): NAGVMQNPRHLVRRRGQEARLRCSPMKGHSHVYWYRQLPEEGLKFMVYLQKENIIDESGMPKERFSAEFPKEGPSILRIQQVVRGDSAAYFCASSPLVGSGNTIYFGEGSWLTVV.

The rearrangement joins TRBV6-1 to TRBJ1-2, with D unclear. Germline V gene lookup returns CDR1 MNHNS and CDR2 SASEGT. This CDR3 is built from 18 residues. V lost 0 bases and J 6 bases, leaving 23 bases between the germline ends. The CDR3 bases are TGTGCCAGCAGTGAAGCGGCAGGTCGGCGGGTCGACGATGATGGCTACACCTTC. Residues: CASSEAAGRRVDDDGYTF.

The chain combines TRBV6-6 with TRBJ1-5, with unresolved D. The CDR3 is 13 residues long. The germline V and J ends were trimmed by 6 bases and 4 bases, with 10 bases remaining between them. Germline CDR1 MNHNY, CDR2 SVGAGI (reference sequence). The CDR3 DNA is TGTGCCAGCAGCCGACGGGAAAATCAGCCCCAGCATTTT. This gives the protein CASSRRENQPQHF.

The rearrangement links TRBV5-1 to TRBJ1-3, with D perhaps matching TRBD1 (5 bases). Germline CDR1 and CDR2: SGHRS and YFSETQ. Trimming cost V 1 base and J 0 bases, with 11 bases left between them. The CDR3 loop spans 16 amino acids. CDR3 sequence: CASSLLGVPSGNTIYF. CDR3 in DNA: TGCGCCAGCAGCTTGCTGGGGGTCCCCTCTGGAAACACCATATATTTT.

V usage is TRBV9 and J usage is TRBJ1-2, with D unclear. Germline lookup yields CDR1 SGDLS and CDR2 YYNGEE. V lost 0 bases and J 3 bases, leaving 12 bases between the germline ends. CDR3 length: 15 residues. The CDR3 is CASSVVSNTDYGYTF. The CDR3 region has the DNA TGTGCCAGCAGCGTAGTAAGTAACACTGACTATGGCTACACCTTC.

The chain links TRBV28 to TRBJ2-1, with D tentatively TRBD2 (6 bases). The germline V gene encodes CDR1 MDHEN and CDR2 SYDVKM. The V end lost 5 bases, the J end lost 8 bases, and 19 bases lay between the germline ends. The CDR3 spans 15 residues. As DNA, the CDR3 is TGTGCCAGCAGTAATCTGCGGGGAAGGGGCGATGAGCAGTTCTTC. This sequence encodes CASSNLRGRGDEQFF.

J is TRBJ2-1 and V is TRBV7-9; TRBD2 agrees at 11 bases. J was trimmed by 4 bases and V by 5 bases; bases with no gene match: 7. Germline V CDR1 and CDR2: SEHNR, FQNEAQ (reference sequence). CDR3 length equals 16 residues. The CDR3 sequence is CASSPQLAGVYNEQFF. CDR3 nucleotides: TGTGCCAGCAGCCCCCAACTAGCGGGAGTATACAATGAGCAGTTCTTC.

This clone was counted between two and nine times. The chain joins TRBV30 to TRBJ1-1; no firm D call. The germline V gene has CDR1 GTSNPN and CDR2 SVGIG (reference sequence). V gave up 3 bases and J gave up 2 bases, with 7 bases separating them. The CDR3 loop spans 12 amino acids. The CDR3 coding sequence is TGTGCCTGGAGCCCCGATAACACTGAAGCTTTCTTT. This translates into CAWSPDNTEAFF.

To note about this clone: Other DNA sequences in this sample translate to the same CDR3. The chain uses TRBV18 and TRBJ2-1, with D perhaps being TRBD1 or TRBD2 (6 bases each). The CDR3 has 16 residues. Germline loops: CDR1 KGHSH, CDR2 LQKENI. V lost 0 bases and J 0 bases, leaving 9 bases between the germline ends. CDR3 in DNA: TGTGCCAGCTCACCACCAGGAGGGGGCTCCTACAATGAGCAGTTCTTC. It is translated as CASSPPGGGSYNEQFF.

This sequence joins TRBV28 and TRBJ1-5, with TRBD1 as a possible D gene (6 bases). Trimming cost V 8 bases and J 3 bases, with 11 bases left between them. Germline V CDR1 and CDR2: MDHEN, SYDVKM. The CDR3 is made up of 13 amino acids. CDR3 protein: CASLTGPNQPQHF. As DNA, the CDR3 is TGTGCCAGCTTGACAGGTCCCAATCAGCCCCAGCATTTT. Filled out from reference TRBV28 and TRBJ1-5, the complete variable domain reads DVKVTQSSRYLVKRTGEKVFLECVQDMDHENMFWYRQDPGLGLRLIYFSYDVKMKEKGDIPEGYSVSREKKERFSLILESASTNQTSMYLCASLTGPNQPQHFGDGTRLSIL.

This clone showed up just once. The chain carries TRBV4-3 and TRBJ2-5; maybe TRBD1 (5 bases). CDR1 is LGHNA and CDR2 is YSLEER in the germline V gene. V was cut by 0 bases and J by 7 bases, with 12 bases left in between. CDR3 length: 14 amino acids. The CDR3 here is CASSQDLPGPTQYF. The DNA for the CDR3 is TGCGCCAGCAGCCAAGATCTCCCAGGGCCGACCCAGTACTTC.